The source of this T cell receptor beta chain is a study of blood T cell repertoires in COVID-19. For the study at large: Collection of acute and convalescent COVID-19 samples took place in the United States, Italy and Spain.

Germline V gene sequence: CDR1 SGHVS, CDR2 FQNEAQ. The CDR3 has 13 residues. V lost 6 bases, J lost 4 bases, and 4 bases stayed unmatched. Authors' processing steps: Using reference gene primer amplification, nucleated cell counts were estimated. Using immunoSEQ multiplex PCR, the repertoire was profiled, and TCRdb retains in-frame clones only, with some absent. V, J and clone size are taken as reported in that table, and D and trimming were inferred from the DNA itself. The table lists about 20,000 clones, approximately 90% of them singletons. This TCR derives from a woman aged 55-69 years with active COVID-19. Sequenced sample: peripheral blood. This chain connects TRBV7-8 to TRBJ1-1, with 8 nucleotides matching TRBD1. CDR3 DNA: TGTGCCAGCAGGCGCAGGGGGCCCACTGAAGCTTTCTTT. Encoded protein: CASRRRGPTEAFF.